These 20 T cell receptor beta chains originate from one sample sequenced in a study of spatial heterogeneity in lung cancer (dated by TCRdb to the late 2010s). Paper-wide results and their limitations: The tumor nonsynonymous mutation count correlated with the number of expanded intratumoral alpha and beta TCRs.

Receptor amplification or capture employed 5' RACE. Instrument used: NextSeq 500. TCRdb reprocessing: public reads trimmed at Q25 with fastp, clones called with MiXCR, in-frame beta chains kept. Every entry covers one CDR3 protein and lists the most common genes and DNA from its rows. For this sample there are around 8,100 distinct CDR3 sequences; approximately 12% appear just once. Clones ranked in the top ten supply more than 9.5% of the sample. Their cognate antigens are unknown. According to the study, the label for this sample's time point signals: sample taken at primary tumor resection. The sequenced sample was lung tumor tissue, obtained at surgery. The receptor set was obtained from a male donor with early-stage non-small cell lung cancer.

This clonotype came up many times. The chain joins TRBV5-4 to TRBJ2-3; D unclear. The CDR3 has 16 amino acids. Germline V gene lookup returns CDR1 SGHNT and CDR2 YYREEE (reference sequence). The V end lost 5 bases, the J end lost 2 bases, and 18 bases lay between the germline ends. CDR3 sequence reads: CASSLGGLVNTDTQYF. The CDR3 region has the DNA TGTGCCAGCAGTCTAGGTGGGTTGGTCAACACAGATACGCAGTATTTT.

This clonotype appeared many times. CDR3 protein: CASSLVSPNTGELFF. In DNA, the CDR3 is TGTGCCAGCAGCTTAGTCAGCCCGAACACCGGGGAGCTGTTTTTT. The rearrangement links TRBV7-9 to TRBJ2-2; D ambiguous. CDR1 and CDR2 from the germline V gene are SEHNR and FQNEAQ (reference sequence). This CDR3 has 15 residues. V lost 1 base, J lost 0 bases, and 6 bases lay in between.

This clonotype was counted at least ten times. This rearrangement joins TRBV3-1 to TRBJ2-7; no clear D. This CDR3 has 15 amino acids. Germline values: CDR1 LGHDT, CDR2 YNNKEL (reference sequence). Trimming shortened V by 0 bases and J by 5 bases, and 14 bases separated the two germline ends. CDR3 bases: TGTGCCAGCAGCCAAGACCTGACAAATCAAGACGAGCAGTACTTC. Translated, it gives CASSQDLTNQDEQYF.

Ten or more counts support this clonotype. The chain recombines TRBV2 with TRBJ2-3; D not certain. The CDR3 length is 11 residues. CDR1 is SNHLY, CDR2 FYNNEI, per germline. V lost 2 bases and J 6 bases, leaving 3 bases between the germline ends. The CDR3 reads CASSESDTQYF. The CDR3 DNA reads as TGTGCCAGCAGTGAATCCGATACGCAGTATTTT.

This clonotype was found many times. The rearrangement uses TRBV7-8 and TRBJ2-1, with TRBD2 matching over 10 bases. This CDR3 is 18 amino acids long. CDR1 is SGHVS, CDR2 FQNEAQ, per germline. The J segment lost 9 bases and the V segment lost 5 bases, leaving 19 bases of the junction unmatched. The CDR3 nucleotides read TGTGCCAGCAGCCCTTACCGGATACTAGCGGGATTATCAAGTGAGCAGTTCTTC. Translating it yields CASSPYRILAGLSSEQFF.

This clonotype was counted many times. V gene TRBV28 combines with J gene TRBJ2-1; D ambiguous. V lost 3 bases and J 0 bases, leaving 9 bases between the germline ends. From germline, CDR1 is MDHEN and CDR2 SYDVKM. CDR3 size: 15 residues. The CDR3 DNA reads as TGTGCCAGCAGTTTTGTCAGAAGCTCCTACAATGAGCAGTTCTTC. Encoded protein: CASSFVRSSYNEQFF.

This clonotype was seen many times. This chain connects TRBV29-1 to TRBJ2-1; D could derive from TRBD1 or TRBD2 (5 bases each). The CDR3 runs to 14 residues. Germline V gene data show CDR1 as SQVTM and CDR2 as ANQGSEA. Trimming took 4 bases from V and 8 from J, leaving 18 bases between them. CDR3 protein: CSVATGPGVDEQFF. The CDR3 DNA is TGCAGCGTTGCCACGGGGCCAGGCGTCGATGAGCAGTTCTTC.

This chain joins TRBV30 and TRBJ2-2; D is unclear. CDR1 is GTSNPN, CDR2 SVGIG, per germline (reference sequence). The CDR3 has 11 amino acids. Trimming pared 1 base from V and 7 bases from J, leaving 4 bases between. The CDR3, as DNA: TGTGCCTGGAGTGGTGGCGGGGAGCTGTTTTTT. Translated: CAWSGGGELFF.

This clonotype was seen at least ten times. This chain joins TRBV21-1 and TRBJ2-1; TRBD2 is the table's D call, not checked against the DNA. TRBV21-1 is termed a pseudogene. The CDR3 runs to 15 residues. In DNA form, the CDR3 reads TGTGCCAGCAGCTTACTAGCGGGAGAGGTAAATGAGCAGTTCTTC. It is translated as CASSLLAGEVNEQFF.

V is TRBV25-1 and J is TRBJ2-7, with D perhaps matching TRBD2 (7 bases). The CDR3 runs 14 residues. Trimming removed 9 bases at V and 0 bases at J, with 15 bases between. Germline-derived CDR1 and CDR2 are MGHDK and SYGVNS. The CDR3 reads CASSRRGPSYEQYF. The CDR3 bases are TGTGCCAGTAGTAGGCGGGGGCCCTCCTACGAGCAGTACTTC.

This clonotype was picked up many times. CDR3 bases: TGTGCCAGCAGCTTCGAATCGGAGTTCAGAGATACGCAGTATTTT. Its translation is CASSFESEFRDTQYF. This sequence joins TRBV11-2 and TRBJ2-3; D is ambiguous. Deletions cut 3 bases from V and 5 bases from J, with 15 bases between. This CDR3 is 15 amino acids long. CDR1 SGHAT and CDR2 FQNNGV come from the germline V gene.

This chain uses TRBV20-1 with TRBJ2-3; 10 nucleotides line up with TRBD2. Trimming took 3 bases from V and 1 from J; bases not matched to a gene: 16. The CDR3 is 19 amino acids. The V gene's germline CDR1 is DFQATT and CDR2 SNEGSKA (reference sequence). The CDR3 protein is CSARGALAGVGWGTDTQYF. The CDR3, as DNA: TGCAGTGCTAGGGGGGCTCTAGCGGGAGTAGGTTGGGGCACAGATACGCAGTATTTT.

The J gene is TRBJ2-2, the V gene TRBV28, with 8 bases that match TRBD2. The trim removed 6 bases at V and 7 bases at J, leaving 7 bases unmatched. CDR3 length: 14 amino acids. The germline CDR1 and CDR2 sequences are MDHEN and SYDVKM. Here the CDR3 DNA reads TGTGCCAGCAGGAGTACTAGCGGTGGCGGGGAGCTGTTTTTT. Encoded protein: CASRSTSGGGELFF. The full variable domain, completed using reference TRBV28 and TRBJ2-2, is DVKVTQSSRYLVKRTGEKVFLECVQDMDHENMFWYRQDPGLGLRLIYFSYDVKMKEKGDIPEGYSVSREKKERFSLILESASTNQTSMYLCASRSTSGGGELFFGEGSRLTVL.

The J gene is TRBJ2-2, the V gene TRBV20-1, with D tentatively TRBD2 (5 bases). The ends were cut back, 6 bases at V and 6 bases at J, with 17 bases in the middle. CDR1 and CDR2 (germline): DFQATT, SNEGSKA (reference sequence). CDR3 length equals 14 residues. CDR3 sequence: CSAPAGGFAGELFF. The CDR3, as DNA: TGCAGTGCCCCGGCCGGCGGGTTCGCCGGGGAGCTGTTTTTT.

This clonotype was found many times. The rearrangement links TRBV19 to TRBJ2-7, with 8 nucleotides matching TRBD1. Germline assignment: CDR1 LNHDA and CDR2 SQIVND (reference sequence). The CDR3 has 13 residues. V lost 9 bases and J lost 2; bases outside the gene matches: 6. The CDR3 DNA reads as TGTGCCAGCTCGGACAGGGCCGCCTACGAGCAGTACTTC. Protein sequence: CASSDRAAYEQYF.

This clonotype is labeled medium-sized. The rearrangement links TRBV7-9 to TRBJ2-1, with 8 positions matching TRBD1. The CDR3 is 15 amino acids. CDR1 and CDR2 from the germline V gene are SEHNR and FQNEAQ (reference sequence). After removal of 3 bases from V and 5 bases from J, the junction contained 6 bases not matched to a gene. The CDR3 DNA reads TGTGCCAGCAGCTTCAGACAGGGGCCCCACAATGAGCAGTTCTTC. It yields the protein CASSFRQGPHNEQFF.

This clonotype has more than one count but fewer than ten. The V gene is TRBV5-1, the J gene TRBJ1-4, with unresolved D. This CDR3 is built from 15 residues. CDR1 and CDR2 (germline): SGHRS, YFSETQ. V lost 0 bases and J 0 bases, leaving 6 bases between the germline ends. CDR3 in DNA: TGCGCCAGCAGCTTGGGTCCGGCAACTAATGAAAAACTGTTTTTT. As protein: CASSLGPATNEKLFF.

This rearrangement joins TRBV6-5 to TRBJ2-2; 8 nucleotides line up with TRBD2. Germline V gives CDR1 MNHEY, CDR2 SVGAGI. This CDR3 is 17 amino acids long. V lost 1 base and J lost 0; bases outside the gene matches: 4. Here the CDR3 reads CASSYWVSGANTGELFF. The DNA of the CDR3 is TGTGCCAGCAGTTACTGGGTTAGCGGGGCGAACACCGGGGAGCTGTTTTTT.

Ten or more counts support this clonotype. V and J are TRBV6-1 and TRBJ1-5, with D uncertain. Germline V lookup: CDR1 MNHNS, CDR2 SASEGT. Trimming cost V 1 base and J 0 bases, with 10 bases left between them. The length of the CDR3 is 16 residues. The CDR3: CASSEETPYSNQPQHF. CDR3 coding DNA: TGTGCCAGCAGTGAAGAGACACCTTATAGCAATCAGCCCCAGCATTTT.

This clonotype is labeled as medium-sized (0.01 to 0.1%). This chain connects TRBV10-3 to TRBJ2-1; D is undetermined. V shed 10 bases and J shed 5 bases, with 21 bases lying between them. Per the germline V gene, CDR1 is ENHRY and CDR2 is SYGVKD. This CDR3 spans 15 amino acids. The CDR3 region is CATRKHSSMDNEQFF. For the CDR3, the DNA is TGTGCCACTCGGAAACACTCGTCAATGGACAATGAGCAGTTCTTC.